The subject of this entry is one T cell receptor beta chain. The antigen remains unidentified. The second PCR ran about 6 to 12 cycles with a sample-barcoded 5' primer and J-beta primers. TCRdb reprocessed the 5' RACE reads via MiXCR and lists one record per CDR3 protein. The sample comprises 800,000 or so distinct CDR3 sequences, about 42% of which are singletons, and around 18% rests with the top ten. This sample stems from a study of blood T cells in healthy people across ages. Donor samples were obtained from healthy Caucasian individuals from Russia, aged about 6 to 90. Study-wide results and limits: A conclusive naive versus antigen-experienced comparison was prevented by the unsorted PBMCs.

The CDR3 has 13 residues. Trimming shortened V by 0 bases and J by 6 bases, and 9 bases separated the two germline ends. Germline values: CDR1 SGHRS, CDR2 YFSETQ. The chain employs TRBV5-1 and TRBJ1-1; D not certain. Material: blood. The receptor was isolated from a man older than 75 in good health. This CDR3 is CASSLALQAEAFF. DNA of the CDR3: TGCGCCAGCAGCTTGGCTCTTCAGGCTGAAGCTTTCTTT.